This T cell receptor beta chain was obtained from a study of blood T cell repertoires in COVID-19. Study overall: T cells, B-cell-depleted T cells, or PBMCs supplied cDNA or gDNA.

The CDR3 consists of 14 residues. V lost 4 bases to trimming and J lost 5 bases, with 15 bases between them. Germline assignment: CDR1 SGHNT and CDR2 YYREEE (reference sequence). Original processing notes: Reference gene primer amplification gave nucleated cell count estimates. Method: immunoSEQ multiplex PCR; TCRdb's copy keeps in-frame clones and lacks some. From that table come the V and J calls and clone size; the DNA was used to work out D and trimming. The table lists about 90,000 clones, about 88% of them singletons. The sequencing input was peripheral blood. The genes are TRBV5-4 and TRBJ1-1; a possible D gene is TRBD1 (6 bases). The TCR comes from a man older than 75 with active or convalescent COVID-19. The CDR3 spells CASSPFRGATEAFF. For the CDR3, the DNA is TGTGCCAGCAGCCCCTTTCGGGGGGCGACTGAAGCTTTCTTT.